Each of the 27 T cell receptor beta chains below was sequenced from the same sample in a study of blood T cells in healthy people across ages. Then a second PCR, running about 7 to 11 cycles, was carried out with a sample-barcoded 5' primer and a J-beta primer mix. One entry per CDR3 protein, called by TCRdb with MiXCR from the 5' RACE reads. The data show around 970,000 distinct CDR3 sequences, 51% seen once. What was sequenced was blood. These receptors all stem from a woman aged 55-70 years in good health.

This clonotype was observed a single time. J is TRBJ1-2 and V is TRBV30; D is possibly TRBD1 (5 bases). Germline CDR1 GTSNPN, CDR2 SVGIG (reference sequence). The V and J ends lost 7 bases and 4 bases respectively, with 13 bases between them. CDR3 size: 12 residues. Written as DNA, the CDR3 is TGTGCCTCCCCCAGGACACGCTATGGCTACACCTTC. Encoded protein: CASPRTRYGYTF.

Here the CDR3 reads CASSLGPGLAEYNEQYF. Written as DNA, the CDR3 is TGTGCCAGCAGTTTGGGCCCGGGACTAGCGGAGTACAATGAGCAGTACTTC. J is TRBJ2-1 and V is TRBV28; the match to TRBD2 covers 11 bases. The end of the DNA fits TRBJ2-7 better, so the J call may be wrong. CDR1 is MDHEN and CDR2 is SYDVKM in the germline V gene. The CDR3 is 17 amino acids.

This rearrangement joins TRBV18 to TRBJ2-1; 7 nucleotides agree with TRBD1. This CDR3 is built from 16 residues. V was clipped by 3 bases and J by 5 bases; unmatched bases: 10. CDR1 and CDR2 (germline): KGHSH, LQKENI. CDR3 region: CASSPPTGINDNEQFF. The CDR3, as DNA: TGTGCCAGCTCACCCCCGACAGGGATTAACGACAATGAGCAGTTCTTC.

The chain is built from TRBV29-1 and TRBJ2-7; 11 bases line up with TRBD2. The CDR3 sequence is 16 residues long. V lost 4 bases to trimming and J lost 7 bases; unmatched junction nucleotides: 15. In germline, CDR1 is SQVTM, CDR2 ANQGSEA. The chain's CDR3 is CSVVSVTSGKGSEQYF. The CDR3 DNA reads TGCAGCGTTGTTTCAGTGACTAGCGGGAAAGGGTCTGAGCAGTACTTC.

The chain employs TRBV4-1 and TRBJ2-7; D call uncertain. The CDR3 contains 16 residues. Trimming removed 4 bases at V and 0 bases at J, with 16 bases between. Germline V gene data show CDR1 as MGHRA and CDR2 as YSYEKL. Written as DNA, the CDR3 is TGCGCCAGCAGCCCCAACAAGGTCGGGTCCTCCTACGAGCAGTACTTC. It codes for CASSPNKVGSSYEQYF.

There are a few counts of this clonotype. J is TRBJ2-3 and V is TRBV7-2; TRBD2 matches 10 bases. The CDR3 length is 17 residues. Germline CDR1 SGHTA, CDR2 FQGNSA. V dropped 0 bases and J dropped 5; count of bases not matched to a gene: 8. The CDR3 loop is CASSLALAGSGVDTQYF. CDR3 nucleotide sequence: TGTGCCAGCAGCTTAGCACTAGCGGGAAGTGGGGTAGATACGCAGTATTTT.

V is TRBV27 and J is TRBJ2-3; tentatively, D is TRBD2 (6 bases). The germline V gene has CDR1 MNHEY and CDR2 SMNVEV (reference sequence). With 5 bases removed from V and 6 bases from J, the gap between germline ends came to 21 bases. This CDR3 contains 16 residues. The CDR3 reads CASSPLRDSVADTQYF. The CDR3 DNA sequence: TGTGCCAGCAGTCCCCTCCGGGACTCCGTTGCCGATACGCAGTATTTT.

This clonotype was observed a few times. The genes are TRBV20-1 and TRBJ1-1, with a weak D call TRBD1 (6 bases). The germline gives CDR1 DFQATT, CDR2 SNEGSKA (reference sequence). The CDR3 consists of 12 residues. V shed 5 bases and J shed 7 bases, with 14 bases lying between them. CDR3 nucleotides: TGCAGTGCTTTCCCCAGGGGAATTGAAGCTTTCTTT. Translated: CSAFPRGIEAFF.

DNA for the CDR3: TGTGCCAGCAAGCCCGGGGGGGGCTACCAAGAGACCCAGTACTTC. It yields the protein CASKPGGGYQETQYF. The chain couples TRBV2 to TRBJ2-7, with TRBD2 identical over 8 bases. The J call is in doubt because the DNA end fits TRBJ2-5 better. Looked up from germline, CDR1 is SNHLY and CDR2 is FYNNEI. The CDR3 extends over 15 amino acids.

To note about this clonotype: The germline gene is not matched at one end of the junction; a read error may be the cause. The CDR3 loop reads CANSEDTKKGGSPETQYF. The CDR3 DNA follows: TGCGCCAACAGTGAGGACACCAAAAAGGGCGGGTCCCCAGAGACCCAGTACTTC. J is TRBJ2-5 and V is TRBV10-1; D assignment may be TRBD1 or TRBD2 (5 bases each). The germline CDR1 and CDR2 sequences are WNHNN and SYGVQD (reference sequence). This CDR3 has 18 residues.

The V gene is TRBV10-3, the J gene TRBJ1-1; D remains ambiguous. With 4 bases removed from V and 2 bases from J, the gap between germline ends came to 11 bases. Germline values: CDR1 ENHRY, CDR2 SYGVKD. The CDR3 contains 14 residues. CDR3 in amino acids: CAISGRHSNTEAFF. CDR3 bases: TGTGCCATCAGTGGTCGGCACTCAAACACTGAAGCTTTCTTT.

This chain uses TRBV6-2 or TRBV6-3 with TRBJ2-7; tentative D call: TRBD2 (7 bases). Trimming removed 6 bases from V and 6 bases from J, with 21 bases in between. Per the germline V gene, CDR1 is MNHEY and CDR2 is SVGEGT. This CDR3 comprises 15 residues. CDR3 sequence: CASRQGGSSNLEQYF. The CDR3, as DNA: TGTGCCAGCAGACAGGGAGGGTCATCTAATCTCGAGCAGTACTTC.

This clonotype was counted only a few times. The chain combines TRBV6-2 or TRBV6-3 with TRBJ1-2; 7 positions agree with TRBD1. Per the germline V gene, CDR1 is MNHEY and CDR2 is SVGEGT. This CDR3 region has 12 residues. V lost 6 bases, J lost 13 bases, and 11 bases stayed unmatched. The chain's CDR3 is CASSLSQGNGTF. CDR3 nucleotide sequence: TGTGCCAGCAGCCTATCACAGGGGAATGGCACCTTC.

The chain employs TRBV3-1 and TRBJ2-4; TRBD2 matches 7 bases. The DNA end is a closer match to TRBJ2-7, so the J assignment may be wrong. CDR3 length equals 16 residues. Germline V lookup: CDR1 LGHDT, CDR2 YNNKEL (reference sequence). The CDR3 region has the DNA TGTGCCAGCAGCCAAGATTTAGCGGGTCTTTCGGACGAGCAGTACTTC. Protein: CASSQDLAGLSDEQYF.

This clonotype was observed a handful of times. V and J are TRBV4-2 and TRBJ2-1, with D maybe TRBD1 (5 bases). Germline CDR1 reads LGHNA; CDR2 reads YNFKEQ. The CDR3 totals 15 residues. V was clipped by 1 base and J by 6 bases, with 13 bases between them. Written as DNA, the CDR3 is TGTGCCAGCAGCCAAGGAGGTGACAGCCTCAATGAGCAGTTCTTC. Its translation: CASSQGGDSLNEQFF.

This chain connects TRBV5-1 to TRBJ2-3; D not resolved. The CDR3 is made up of 16 amino acids. Trimming took off 0 bases at V and 1 base at J, with 12 bases between the two ends. Germline values: CDR1 SGHRS, CDR2 YFSETQ. CDR3 sequence (DNA): TGCGCCAGCAGCTTGGGAGGTCAGCGAGGCACAGATACGCAGTATTTT. Translation: CASSLGGQRGTDTQYF.

This sequence joins TRBV7-3 and TRBJ2-1; D is perhaps TRBD1 or TRBD2 (6 bases each). Germline values: CDR1 SGHTA, CDR2 FQGTGA. V was shortened by 5 bases and J by 4 bases, with 15 bases between the two germline ends. The length of the CDR3 is 15 residues. The CDR3 region is CASSLRGGNYNEQFF. Here the CDR3 DNA reads TGTGCCAGCAGCCTGCGAGGGGGGAATTACAATGAGCAGTTCTTC.

The chain joins TRBV5-1 to TRBJ2-5, with unresolved D. In germline, CDR1 is SGHRS, CDR2 YFSETQ. The CDR3 covers 13 residues. Trimming shortened V by 1 base and J by 1 base, and 5 bases separated the two germline ends. The CDR3 region has the DNA TGCGCCAGCAGCTTGAAGTCCCAAGAGACCCAGTACTTC. Its protein is CASSLKSQETQYF.

The chain combines TRBV2 with TRBJ1-5, with D tentatively TRBD1 (6 bases). Germline V gene sequence: CDR1 SNHLY, CDR2 FYNNEI. CDR3 length equals 13 residues. The V and J ends lost 5 bases and 7 bases respectively, with 12 bases between them. CDR3 sequence (DNA): TGTGCCAGCAGTAGGACAGAGGTCCAGCCCCAGCATTTT. Translated: CASSRTEVQPQHF. Complete variable domain (other parts from reference TRBV2 and TRBJ1-5): EPEVTQTPSHQVTQMGQEVILRCVPISNHLYFYWYRQILGQKVEFLVSFYNNEISEKSEIFDDQFSVERPDGSNFTLKIRSTKLEDSAMYFCASSRTEVQPQHFGDGTRLSIL.

The rearrangement joins TRBV20-1 to TRBJ1-6, with D perhaps TRBD1 (6 bases). This CDR3 comprises 14 residues. Trimming left V 2 bases short and J 5 bases short, with 10 bases between. Per the germline V gene, CDR1 is DFQATT and CDR2 is SNEGSKA (reference sequence). The CDR3 region has the DNA TGCAGTGCTAGACAGGGGCAGAATAATTCACCCCTCCACTTT. Amino acid sequence: CSARQGQNNSPLHF.

This clonotype was recorded only once. The chain carries TRBV19 and TRBJ2-7, with 9 positions matching TRBD1. The length of the CDR3 is 15 residues. Germline V gives CDR1 LNHDA, CDR2 SQIVND (reference sequence). J was trimmed by 2 bases and V by 6 bases; bases with no gene match: 8. The CDR3 region is CASRRPGTGTYEQYF. CDR3 sequence (DNA): TGTGCCAGTAGACGTCCCGGGACAGGGACCTACGAGCAGTACTTC.

V gene TRBV13 combines with J gene TRBJ2-1, with no clear D. V lost 4 bases and J 0 bases, leaving 10 bases between the germline ends. The CDR3 runs to 15 residues. Germline V CDR1 and CDR2: PRHDT, FYEKMQ (reference sequence). The CDR3 coding sequence is TGTGCCAGCAGCTCCTTGCTCACCTCCTACAATGAGCAGTTCTTC. Residues: CASSSLLTSYNEQFF.

In this sample, this clonotype turned up many times. The chain joins TRBV4-2 to TRBJ2-5; 8 bases align to TRBD1. The CDR3 covers 15 residues. CDR1 and CDR2 (germline): LGHNA, YNFKEQ. The trim removed 1 base at V and 1 base at J, leaving 2 bases unmatched. The CDR3 loop reads CASSQVGTGQETQYF. In nucleotides, the CDR3 is TGTGCCAGCAGCCAAGTTGGGACAGGCCAAGAGACCCAGTACTTC.

The chain combines TRBV2 with TRBJ2-3; 7 bases are shared with TRBD1. CDR1 SNHLY and CDR2 FYNNEI come from the germline V gene. With 4 bases clipped from V and 2 bases from J, the junction kept 6 bases outside the gene matches. The CDR3 is 15 residues long. The DNA for the CDR3 is TGTGCCAGCAGTGTCTGGACAGGTATCACAGATACGCAGTATTTT. Encoded protein: CASSVWTGITDTQYF.

The V gene is TRBV6-5, the J gene TRBJ2-6; D gene uncertain. This CDR3 is 18 amino acids long. Germline V lookup: CDR1 MNHEY, CDR2 SVGAGI. The ends were cut back, 0 bases at V and 0 bases at J, with 12 bases in the middle. The CDR3 DNA reads TGTGCCAGCAGTTACTCTAAATATATCAGCTCTGGGGCCAACGTCCTGACTTTC. Amino acids: CASSYSKYISSGANVLTF.

The gene calls are TRBV30 and TRBJ2-7, with 9 bases fitting TRBD1. Germline loops: CDR1 GTSNPN, CDR2 SVGIG (reference sequence). The CDR3 contains 12 residues. The trim removed 5 bases at V and 4 bases at J, leaving 3 bases unmatched. The CDR3 DNA is TGTGCCTGGGGACAGGGGACGTACGAGCAGTACTTC. This gives the protein CAWGQGTYEQYF.

The chain links TRBV11-2 to TRBJ2-5; D perhaps matches TRBD1 (5 bases). Trimming pared 7 bases from V and 3 bases from J, leaving 24 bases between. Germline values: CDR1 SGHAT, CDR2 FQNNGV. CDR3 size: 17 residues. The CDR3 nucleotides are TGTGCCAGCACCTCCACTGGCTGGGGCGAGTGGGAAGAGACCCAGTACTTC. It codes for CASTSTGWGEWEETQYF.